The TCR beta chain described here comes from a study of blood T cell repertoires in COVID-19. As for the study in general: PBMCs, B-cell-depleted T cells, or T cells provided the cDNA or gDNA that made up the material.

V trimming: 5 bases; J trimming: 4 bases; junction bases outside the gene matches: 4. CDR3 size: 14 residues. Germline V gene lookup returns CDR1 SGHNT and CDR2 YENEEA. Original processing notes: Estimated nucleated cell counts came from reference gene primer amplification. This table comes from immunoSEQ multiplex PCR, and its TCRdb copy is limited to in-frame clones, with some not included. For V, J and clone size, that table is used; D and trimming come from the DNA. The sample has about 76,000 clones; approximately 86% are singletons. Material for sequencing was peripheral blood. This chain links TRBV11-3 with TRBJ2-2; 7 nucleotides match TRBD1. The clonotype was recovered from a human donor in a cohort sampled during active COVID-19. CDR3 residues: CASSPRQGTGELFF. The CDR3 region has the DNA TGTGCCAGCAGCCCGAGACAGGGCACCGGGGAGCTGTTTTTT.